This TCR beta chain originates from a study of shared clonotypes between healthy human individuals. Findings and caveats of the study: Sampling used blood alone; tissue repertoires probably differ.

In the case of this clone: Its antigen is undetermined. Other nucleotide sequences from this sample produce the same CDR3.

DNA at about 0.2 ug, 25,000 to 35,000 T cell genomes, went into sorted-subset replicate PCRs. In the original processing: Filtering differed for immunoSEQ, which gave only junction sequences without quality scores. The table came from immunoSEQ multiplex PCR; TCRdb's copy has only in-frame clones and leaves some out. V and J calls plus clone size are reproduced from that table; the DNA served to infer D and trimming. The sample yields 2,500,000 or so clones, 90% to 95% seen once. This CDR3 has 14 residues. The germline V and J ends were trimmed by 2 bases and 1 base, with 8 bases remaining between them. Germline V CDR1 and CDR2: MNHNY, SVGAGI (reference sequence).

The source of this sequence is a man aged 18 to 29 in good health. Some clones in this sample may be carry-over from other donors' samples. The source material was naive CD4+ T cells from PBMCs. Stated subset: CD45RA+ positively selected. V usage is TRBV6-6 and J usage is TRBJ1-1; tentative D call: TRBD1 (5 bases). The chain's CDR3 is CASSYRGTNTEAFF. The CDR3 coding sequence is TGTGCCAGCAGTTACCGCGGGACGAACACTGAAGCTTTCTTT.